This paragraph reports one TCR beta chain. What it recognizes is unknown. Germline values: CDR1 MNHNS, CDR2 SASEGT. Trimming took off 5 bases at V and 5 bases at J, with 9 bases between the two ends. This CDR3 comprises 12 residues. The source of the sample is a study of OX40 agonist ivuxolimab in advanced cancers. For the study at large: With ivuxolimab, an agonistic anti-OX40 (CD134) antibody, patients were treated. The dose of intravenous ivuxolimab that patients received every 2 weeks ranged from 0.01 to 10 mg/kg. Study results and caveats: Some nonresponders also had low normalized T-cell clonal expansion. Among the least clonally expanded were partial responders at 0.1-3.0 mg/kg.

Assay: immunoSEQ multiplex PCR; the TCRdb copy retains only in-frame clones and omits some. Of 85,000 to 100,000 clones detected, 70% to 90% appear once; the ten largest clones hold about 4%. The chain combines TRBV6-1 with TRBJ1-2, with D uncertain. This specimen was CD4+ or CD8+ T cells sorted from blood, taken in a trial of the OX40 agonist ivuxolimab. This TCR was sampled from an adult with an advanced solid tumor such as melanoma, head and neck, liver or kidney cancer. CDR3 DNA sequence: TGTGCCAGCAGTCCTATTGGGTATGGCTACACCTTC. It codes for CASSPIGYGYTF.